This T cell receptor beta chain emerged from a study of blood T cell repertoires in COVID-19. The overall study: The United States, Italy and Spain provided the acute and convalescent COVID-19 samples. PBMCs, B-cell-depleted T cells, or T cells provided the cDNA or gDNA that made up the material.

CDR3 length equals 15 residues. In germline, CDR1 is MNHEY, CDR2 SVGEGT. V lost 6 bases to trimming and J lost 2 bases; unmatched junction nucleotides: 6. Profiling relied on immunoSEQ multiplex PCR, and the TCRdb table lists in-frame clones only, not all of them. The sample records over 100,000 clones, more than 75% being singletons. Sequenced sample: peripheral blood. The genes are TRBV6-2 or TRBV6-3 and TRBJ2-3; TRBD2 agrees at 9 bases. The clonotype was recovered from a man aged 35-49 years with acute or convalescent COVID-19. CDR3 sequence (DNA): TGTGCCAGCAGCACCGGGACTAGCTCCACAGATACGCAGTATTTT. Protein product: CASSTGTSSTDTQYF.